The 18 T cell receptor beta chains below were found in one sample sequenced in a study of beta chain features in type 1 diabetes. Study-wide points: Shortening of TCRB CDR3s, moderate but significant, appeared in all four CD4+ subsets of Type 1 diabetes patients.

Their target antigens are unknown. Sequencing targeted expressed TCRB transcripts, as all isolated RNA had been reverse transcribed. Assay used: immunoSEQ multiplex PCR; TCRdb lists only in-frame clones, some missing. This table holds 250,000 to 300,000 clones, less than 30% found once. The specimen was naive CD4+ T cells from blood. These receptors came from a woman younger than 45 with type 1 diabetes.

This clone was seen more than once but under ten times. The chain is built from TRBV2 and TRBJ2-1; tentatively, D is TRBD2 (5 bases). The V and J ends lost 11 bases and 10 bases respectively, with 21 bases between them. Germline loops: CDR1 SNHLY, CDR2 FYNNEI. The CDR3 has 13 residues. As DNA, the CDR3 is TGTGCCGGTGGCTTACTAGGATTCAGCGAGCAGTTCTTC. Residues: CAGGLLGFSEQFF.

In DNA, the CDR3 is TGTGCCAGCAGCTTAGGAATGGCGGGAGTTGAGCAGTTCTTC. This codes for CASSLGMAGVEQFF. The rearrangement uses TRBV11-3 and TRBJ2-1, with TRBD2 matching 7 bases. Losses at the gene ends were 1 base for V and 9 bases for J; bases not matched to a gene: 6. This CDR3 spans 14 amino acids. Germline CDR1 reads SGHNT; CDR2 reads YENEEA.

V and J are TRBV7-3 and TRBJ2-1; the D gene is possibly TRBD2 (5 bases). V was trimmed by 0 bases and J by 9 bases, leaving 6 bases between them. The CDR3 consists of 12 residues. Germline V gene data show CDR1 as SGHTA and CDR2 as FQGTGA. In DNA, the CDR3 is TGTGCCAGCAGCTTAACCCGGGGTGAGCAGTTCTTC. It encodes CASSLTRGEQFF.

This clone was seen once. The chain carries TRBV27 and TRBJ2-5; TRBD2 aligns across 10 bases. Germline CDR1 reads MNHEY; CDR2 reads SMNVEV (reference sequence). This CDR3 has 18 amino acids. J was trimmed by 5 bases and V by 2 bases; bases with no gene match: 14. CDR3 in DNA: TGTGCCAGCAGTTTAGGGGCGGCTAGCGGGAGCTTCATGGAGACCCAGTACTTC. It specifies CASSLGAASGSFMETQYF.

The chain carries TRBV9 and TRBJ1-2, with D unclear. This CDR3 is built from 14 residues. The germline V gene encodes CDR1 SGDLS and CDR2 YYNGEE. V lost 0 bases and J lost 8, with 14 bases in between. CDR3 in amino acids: CASSVATRVDGYTF. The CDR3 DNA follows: TGTGCCAGCAGCGTAGCTACCCGGGTCGACGGCTACACCTTC.

The CDR3 nucleotides read TGTGCCATCGGACAGGCAGACGAGCAGTACTTC. Translation gives CAIGQADEQYF. This chain connects TRBV10-3 to TRBJ2-7; TRBD1 aligns across 7 bases. This CDR3 is built from 11 residues. Trimming removed 8 bases from V and 5 bases from J; junction bases left unmatched: 3. Germline CDR1 ENHRY, CDR2 SYGVKD.

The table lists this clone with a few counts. CDR3 bases: TGTGCCAGCAGCCCGCGGGGAGGGCGCCAGCATTTT. Amino acids: CASSPRGGRQHF. This chain joins TRBV5-6 and TRBJ1-5, with no clear D. CDR1 is SGHDT, CDR2 YYEEEE, per germline. There are 12 residues in the CDR3. Trimming removed 4 bases from V and 12 bases from J, with 14 bases in between.

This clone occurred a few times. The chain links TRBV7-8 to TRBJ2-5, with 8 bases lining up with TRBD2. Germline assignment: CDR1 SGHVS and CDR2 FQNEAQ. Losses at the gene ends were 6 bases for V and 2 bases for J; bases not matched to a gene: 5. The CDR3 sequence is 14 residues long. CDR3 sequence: CASSPTSGQETQYF. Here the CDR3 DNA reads TGTGCCAGCAGTCCTACTAGCGGACAAGAGACCCAGTACTTC. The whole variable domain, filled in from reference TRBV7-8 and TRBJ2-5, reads GAGVSQSPRYKVAKRGQDVALRCDPISGHVSLFWYQQALGQGPEFLTYFQNEAQLDKSGLPSDRFFAERPEGSVSTLKIQRTQQEDSAVYLCASSPTSGQETQYFGPGTRLLVL.

The chain's CDR3 is CASSVGGGLARETQYF. CDR3 nucleotide sequence: TGTGCCAGCAGCGTAGGGGGAGGACTAGCACGAGAGACCCAGTACTTC. V and J are TRBV9 and TRBJ2-5; 8 bases match TRBD2. This CDR3 region has 16 residues. The trim removed 0 bases at V and 4 bases at J, leaving 8 bases unmatched. Germline V lookup: CDR1 SGDLS, CDR2 YYNGEE. Variable domain in full (rest from reference TRBV9 and TRBJ2-5): DSGVTQTPKHLITATGQRVTLRCSPRSGDLSVYWYQQSLDQGLQFLIQYYNGEERAKGNILERFSAQQFPDLHSELNLSSLELGDSALYFCASSVGGGLARETQYFGPGTRLLVL.

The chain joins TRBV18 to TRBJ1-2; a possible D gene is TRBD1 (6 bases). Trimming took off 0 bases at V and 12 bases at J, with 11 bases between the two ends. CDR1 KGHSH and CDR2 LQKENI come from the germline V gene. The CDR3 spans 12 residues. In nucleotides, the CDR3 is TGTGCCAGCTCACCACCCGAAGGGGACAACACCTTC. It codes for CASSPPEGDNTF.

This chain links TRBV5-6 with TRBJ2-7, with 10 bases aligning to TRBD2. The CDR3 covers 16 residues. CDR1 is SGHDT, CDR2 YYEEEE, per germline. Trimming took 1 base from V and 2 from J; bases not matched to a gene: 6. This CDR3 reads CASSLSPSGGTYEQYF. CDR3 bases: TGTGCCAGCAGCTTGTCCCCTAGCGGGGGAACCTACGAGCAGTACTTC.

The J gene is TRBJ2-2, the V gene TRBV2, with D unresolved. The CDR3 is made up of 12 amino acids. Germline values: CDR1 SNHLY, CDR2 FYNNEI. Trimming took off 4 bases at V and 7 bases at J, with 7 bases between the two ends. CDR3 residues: CASSAGGGELFF. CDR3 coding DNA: TGTGCCAGCAGTGCGGGTGGCGGGGAGCTGTTTTTT.

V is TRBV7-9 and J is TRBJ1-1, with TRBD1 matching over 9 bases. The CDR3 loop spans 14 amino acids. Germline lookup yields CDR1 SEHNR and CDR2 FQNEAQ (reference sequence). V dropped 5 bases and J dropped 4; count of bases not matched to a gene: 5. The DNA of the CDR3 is TGTGCCAGCAGCCCCACAGGGGGCAGCACTGAAGCTTTCTTT. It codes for CASSPTGGSTEAFF.

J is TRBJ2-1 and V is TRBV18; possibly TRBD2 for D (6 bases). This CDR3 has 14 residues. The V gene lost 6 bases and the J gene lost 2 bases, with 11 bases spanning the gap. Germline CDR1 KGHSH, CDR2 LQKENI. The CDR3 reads CASSKTSTYNEQFF. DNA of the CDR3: TGTGCCAGCTCGAAGACTAGTACCTACAATGAGCAGTTCTTC. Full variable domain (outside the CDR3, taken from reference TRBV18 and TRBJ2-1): NAGVMQNPRHLVRRRGQEARLRCSPMKGHSHVYWYRQLPEEGLKFMVYLQKENIIDESGMPKERFSAEFPKEGPSILRIQQVVRGDSAAYFCASSKTSTYNEQFFGPGTRLTVL.

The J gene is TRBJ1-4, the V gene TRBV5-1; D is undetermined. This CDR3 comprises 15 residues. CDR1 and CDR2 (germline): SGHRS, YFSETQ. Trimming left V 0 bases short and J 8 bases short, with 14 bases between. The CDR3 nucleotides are TGCGCCAGCAGCTTGGGCGGGGTTAAAGGCGAAAAACTGTTTTTT. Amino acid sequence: CASSLGGVKGEKLFF.

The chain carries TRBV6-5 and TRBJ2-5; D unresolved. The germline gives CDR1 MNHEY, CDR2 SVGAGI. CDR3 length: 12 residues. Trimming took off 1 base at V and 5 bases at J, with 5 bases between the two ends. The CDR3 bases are TGTGCCAGCAGTTACTTCGGGGAGACCCAGTACTTC. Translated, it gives CASSYFGETQYF.

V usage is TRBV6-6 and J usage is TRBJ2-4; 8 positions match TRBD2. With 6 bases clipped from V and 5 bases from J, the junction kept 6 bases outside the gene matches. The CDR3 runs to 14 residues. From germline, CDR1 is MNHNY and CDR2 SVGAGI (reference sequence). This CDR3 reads CASRSGSIENIQYF. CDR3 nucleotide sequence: TGTGCCAGCAGAAGCGGGAGTATCGAAAACATTCAGTACTTC.

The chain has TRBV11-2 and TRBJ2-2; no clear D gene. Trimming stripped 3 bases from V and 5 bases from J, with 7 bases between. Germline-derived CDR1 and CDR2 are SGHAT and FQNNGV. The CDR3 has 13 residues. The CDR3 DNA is TGTGCCAGCAGCTTCCGTTTGACCGGGGAGCTGTTTTTT. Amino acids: CASSFRLTGELFF.